These 25 T cell receptor beta chains came from one sample sequenced in a study of cytomegalovirus exposure and HLA in healthy donors. PCR amplification relied on 60 Vbeta primers (plus 13 Jbeta primers). Profiled with immunoSEQ multiplex PCR; TCRdb holds only in-frame clones, not every one. The data contain around 130,000 clones, about 78% of them singletons. The specimen was PBMCs. The receptors derive from a human donor in good health.

V usage is TRBV10-3 and J usage is TRBJ2-2, with TRBD1 matching over 7 bases. The length of the CDR3 is 11 residues. Per the germline V gene, CDR1 is ENHRY and CDR2 is SYGVKD. Trimming at V came to 11 bases and at J to 6 bases, leaving 3 bases not matched to a gene. The CDR3 bases are TGTGCCGTCGACAGGGCCGGGGAGCTGTTTTTT. Its protein is CAVDRAGELFF.

This clone was counted between two and nine times. This chain uses TRBV6-1 with TRBJ2-7; D is perhaps TRBD2 (5 bases). CDR3 length: 13 residues. The V and J ends lost 8 bases and 1 base respectively, with 12 bases between them. CDR1 and CDR2 (germline): MNHNS, SASEGT. For the CDR3, the DNA is TGTGCCAGCGCCGTCGAGCGGTCCTACGAGCAGTACTTC. This gives the protein CASAVERSYEQYF.

This clone was found a few times. The chain recombines TRBV10-3 with TRBJ2-1, with 11 bases lining up with TRBD2. Losses at the gene ends were 2 bases for V and 4 bases for J; bases not matched to a gene: 1. This CDR3 is 15 amino acids long. Germline V gene lookup returns CDR1 ENHRY and CDR2 SYGVKD. CDR3 DNA: TGTGCCATCAGTGAGGCTAGCGGGGGGTACAATGAGCAGTTCTTC. Protein product: CAISEASGGYNEQFF.

This clone came up a few times. CDR3 in DNA: TGTGCCAGCAGCCGGGACAGCCAAGAGACCCAGTACTTC. It is translated as CASSRDSQETQYF. J is TRBJ2-5 and V is TRBV6-6; 7 bases map to TRBD1. Germline assignment: CDR1 MNHNY and CDR2 SVGAGI (reference sequence). With V trimmed by 6 bases and J by 1 base, 2 bases remained unmatched. The CDR3 sequence is 13 residues long.

The chain's CDR3 is CASSYSNDQGAYEQYF. In DNA form, the CDR3 reads TGTGCCAGCAGTTACTCGAACGACCAGGGGGCCTACGAGCAGTACTTC. This rearrangement joins TRBV6-6 to TRBJ2-7; 7 positions match TRBD1. Germline V gives CDR1 MNHNY, CDR2 SVGAGI (reference sequence). J was trimmed by 2 bases and V by 0 bases; bases with no gene match: 7. The CDR3 has 16 amino acids.

This clone is a singleton in its sample. The V gene is TRBV19, the J gene TRBJ2-1; 10 bases map to TRBD1. J gave up 7 bases and V 7 bases, and 4 bases lay outside the gene matches. The CDR3 length is 13 residues. Per the germline V gene, CDR1 is LNHDA and CDR2 is SQIVND (reference sequence). In DNA, the CDR3 is TGTGCCAGTATAGACAGGGGGCGGAATGAGCAGTTCTTC. This encodes CASIDRGRNEQFF.

The chain links TRBV5-1 to TRBJ1-1; D is uncertain. The CDR3 loop spans 12 amino acids. In germline, CDR1 is SGHRS, CDR2 YFSETQ. V lost 0 bases, J lost 4 bases, and 4 bases lay in between. The CDR3: CASSLDSTEAFF. CDR3 bases: TGCGCCAGCAGCTTGGACAGCACTGAAGCTTTCTTT.

The chain links TRBV15 to TRBJ2-5; no definite D call. The germline V gene encodes CDR1 LNHNV and CDR2 YYDKDF (reference sequence). V was clipped by 1 base and J by 0 bases, with 9 bases between them. There are 15 residues in the CDR3. CDR3 nucleotide sequence: TGTGCCACCAGCAGAGGTTGGCAGTACCAAGAGACCCAGTACTTC. Translated, it gives CATSRGWQYQETQYF.

The chain recombines TRBV5-1 with TRBJ1-2; unclear D gene. Germline-derived CDR1 and CDR2 are SGHRS and YFSETQ. V lost 0 bases and J lost 4, with 22 bases in between. The CDR3 has 18 amino acids. The CDR3 is CASSLATAASSAGYGYTF. CDR3 DNA: TGCGCCAGCAGCTTGGCCACAGCGGCTAGTTCAGCCGGCTATGGCTACACCTTC.

The chain carries TRBV6-5 and TRBJ1-4; D possibly corresponds to TRBD1 (5 bases). The CDR3 loop spans 14 amino acids. With 4 bases removed from V and 8 bases from J, the gap between germline ends came to 14 bases. Germline CDR1 reads MNHEY; CDR2 reads SVGAGI. This CDR3 is CASSFLGGDEKLFF. The CDR3 DNA reads TGTGCCAGCAGTTTTCTTGGGGGGGACGAAAAACTGTTTTTT.

Here the CDR3 reads CASSQGTGVGRSPLHF. For the CDR3, the DNA is TGTGCCAGCAGCCAAGGGACAGGGGTGGGGAGATCACCCCTCCACTTT. The J gene is TRBJ1-6, the V gene TRBV7-8; 10 positions match TRBD1. CDR3 size: 16 residues. From germline, CDR1 is SGHVS and CDR2 FQNEAQ. The J segment lost 10 bases and the V segment lost 5 bases, leaving 11 bases of the junction unmatched.

The V call is TRBV10-3, the J call TRBJ1-5; 7 nucleotides agree with TRBD1. V shed 11 bases, J shed 2 bases, and the junction held 9 bases outside the gene matches. The CDR3 loop spans 14 amino acids. CDR1 is ENHRY and CDR2 is SYGVKD in the germline V gene. CDR3 bases: TGTGCCGCTAGGGACAGCGGAGGCAATCAGCCCCAGCATTTT. This codes for CAARDSGGNQPQHF.

This chain connects TRBV28 to TRBJ2-3, with a possible D match to TRBD2 (7 bases). Between the trimmed V and J ends, which lost 2 bases and 14 bases, there was a span of 20 bases. This CDR3 contains 14 residues. Germline assignment: CDR1 MDHEN and CDR2 SYDVKM. The CDR3 DNA follows: TGTGCCAGCAGTTTAGATGGTCGGGGGGCGGTGGGGTATTTT. Residues: CASSLDGRGAVGYF. The full variable domain, with the rest looked up from reference TRBV28 and TRBJ2-3, is DVKVTQSSRYLVKRTGEKVFLECVQDMDHENMFWYRQDPGLGLRLIYFSYDVKMKEKGDIPEGYSVSREKKERFSLILESASTNQTSMYLCASSLDGRGAVGYFGPGTRLTVL.

The chain couples TRBV11-3 to TRBJ2-3; 7 bases line up with TRBD2. CDR1 SGHNT and CDR2 YENEEA come from the germline V gene. The length of the CDR3 is 13 residues. V trimming: 7 bases; J trimming: 6 bases; junction bases outside the gene matches: 7. CDR3 loop: CASTPLGGDTQYF. The CDR3 region has the DNA TGTGCCAGCACCCCTCTGGGGGGGGATACGCAGTATTTT.

The V gene is TRBV6-5, the J gene TRBJ1-5; D gene uncertain. Trimming removed 6 bases at V and 6 bases at J, with 15 bases between. Per germline, CDR1 MNHEY and CDR2 SVGAGI. The CDR3 has 14 residues. In nucleotides, the CDR3 is TGTGCCAGCAGCCGCCCGTCGGGTGGTCAGCCCCAGCATTTT. Protein sequence: CASSRPSGGQPQHF.

This chain joins TRBV7-2 and TRBJ2-1; TRBD2 matches 9 bases. V was pared by 5 bases and J by 1 base, with 9 bases of the junction left unmatched. Germline V gene lookup returns CDR1 SGHTA and CDR2 FQGNSA. This CDR3 region has 17 residues. The CDR3 sequence: CASSPPGLATSYNEQFF. Written as DNA, the CDR3 is TGTGCCAGCAGCCCACCCGGACTAGCGACGTCCTACAATGAGCAGTTCTTC.

This clone was detected a few times. The chain is built from TRBV29-1 and TRBJ1-2; tentatively, D is TRBD1 (6 bases). The CDR3 has 13 residues. Trimming took off 3 bases at V and 4 bases at J, with 12 bases between the two ends. Germline loops: CDR1 SQVTM, CDR2 ANQGSEA. CDR3 sequence reads: CSVDRGGRYGYTF. DNA of the CDR3: TGCAGCGTTGATAGGGGGGGCCGCTATGGCTACACCTTC.

This chain links TRBV30 with TRBJ2-7, with TRBD1 as a possible D gene (5 bases). Between the trimmed V and J ends, which lost 0 bases and 7 bases, there was a span of 19 bases. The CDR3 contains 15 residues. Germline V gives CDR1 GTSNPN, CDR2 SVGIG (reference sequence). The CDR3 DNA follows: TGTGCCTGGAGTGTACTTAGTGGGGCTTTTGGAGAGCAGTACTTC. Residues: CAWSVLSGAFGEQYF.

The chain links TRBV13 to TRBJ1-4; D is possibly TRBD1 (6 bases). V gave up 2 bases and J gave up 3 bases, with 22 bases separating them. The germline gives CDR1 PRHDT, CDR2 FYEKMQ (reference sequence). The CDR3 length is 19 residues. CDR3 bases: TGTGCCAGCAGCTTAACGGGGGGGGCACACCCCCTTGCTAATGAAAAACTGTTTTTT. Translation: CASSLTGGAHPLANEKLFF.

The V call is TRBV28, the J call TRBJ1-2; 9 bases map to TRBD1. J gave up 12 bases and V 2 bases, and 13 bases lay outside the gene matches. The CDR3 has 15 residues. The germline V gene encodes CDR1 MDHEN and CDR2 SYDVKM. This CDR3 is CASSLRTGQGIRHTF. CDR3 in DNA: TGTGCCAGCAGTTTACGAACCGGACAGGGGATCCGCCACACCTTC.

V is TRBV25-1 and J is TRBJ1-6; perhaps TRBD1 as D (5 bases). Trimming cost V 10 bases and J 7 bases, with 14 bases left between them. The CDR3 runs to 13 residues. In germline, CDR1 is MGHDK, CDR2 SYGVNS. In DNA, the CDR3 is TGTGCCACCCAGGACAAGAGGAATTCACCCCTCCACTTT. Its protein is CATQDKRNSPLHF.

This chain joins TRBV7-6 and TRBJ2-3; D uncertain. The CDR3 loop spans 13 amino acids. The germline V gene encodes CDR1 SGHVS and CDR2 FNYEAQ. V lost 5 bases and J 3 bases, leaving 9 bases between the germline ends. CDR3 coding DNA: TGTGCCAGCAGCCCGACAATTACAGATACGCAGTATTTT. Its translation: CASSPTITDTQYF.

The rearrangement joins TRBV7-3 to TRBJ1-1; 9 nucleotides match TRBD1. V lost 5 bases, J lost 4 bases, and 5 bases stayed unmatched. Germline-derived CDR1 and CDR2 are SGHTA and FQGTGA. The CDR3 totals 14 residues. In DNA form, the CDR3 reads TGTGCCAGCAGCCCCACAGGGGGCTTCACTGAAGCTTTCTTT. This sequence encodes CASSPTGGFTEAFF.

The chain recombines TRBV19 with TRBJ2-2; the match to TRBD2 covers 16 bases. Looked up from germline, CDR1 is LNHDA and CDR2 is SQIVND (reference sequence). The CDR3 length is 18 residues. Unmatched junction bases numbered 4, after V lost 5 bases and J lost 1 base. CDR3 nucleotides: TGTGCCAGTAGTTCAGGGACTAGCGGGAGGGTGAACACCGGGGAGCTGTTTTTT. Its translation: CASSSGTSGRVNTGELFF.

V usage is TRBV6-1 and J usage is TRBJ2-3; tentatively, D is TRBD1 (5 bases). V was clipped by 7 bases and J by 2 bases, with 16 bases between them. Germline values: CDR1 MNHNS, CDR2 SASEGT. This CDR3 spans 15 amino acids. The CDR3 reads CASTTMGRNTDTQYF. DNA of the CDR3: TGTGCCAGCACCACCATGGGGCGGAACACAGATACGCAGTATTTT.